This entry lists 30 T cell receptor beta chains sequenced from one sample in a study of T cell responses to AZD1222 COVID-19 vaccine. Repertoires were generated with immunoSEQ multiplex PCR, while TCRdb's copy carries only in-frame clones and drops some. The sample includes about 97,000 clones, approximately 91% of them seen just once. Sample: peripheral blood, taken on day 0 of AZD1222 vaccination. Every receptor here comes from an adult in good health.

The chain employs TRBV5-1 and TRBJ1-4, with TRBD1 as a possible D gene (5 bases). The CDR3 loop spans 15 amino acids. Germline CDR1 and CDR2: SGHRS and YFSETQ. V shed 0 bases and J shed 6 bases, with 12 bases lying between them. The CDR3 sequence: CASSLDPGSDEKLFF. CDR3 in DNA: TGCGCCAGCAGCTTGGATCCAGGGTCGGATGAAAAACTGTTTTTT.

The gene calls are TRBV7-9 and TRBJ2-1; 11 positions match TRBD2. Germline CDR1 is SEHNR and CDR2 is FQNEAQ (reference sequence). V dropped 5 bases and J dropped 7; count of bases not matched to a gene: 7. This CDR3 contains 15 residues. The CDR3 DNA is TGTGCCAGCAGCCTTTTTAGCGGGGGGGCGAATGAGCAGTTCTTC. Its protein product is CASSLFSGGANEQFF.

This sequence joins TRBV9 and TRBJ2-2; D is uncertain. The germline V gene encodes CDR1 SGDLS and CDR2 YYNGEE. The CDR3 is 15 amino acids. Trimming shortened V by 2 bases and J by 5 bases, and 13 bases separated the two germline ends. CDR3: CASSVSRSGTGELFF. DNA of the CDR3: TGTGCCAGCAGCGTCAGTAGAAGTGGGACCGGGGAGCTGTTTTTT.

The genes are TRBV23-1 and TRBJ2-7, with 9 positions matching TRBD1. TRBV23-1 qualifies as an ORF whose function is uncertain. CDR3 length: 16 amino acids. The V and J ends lost 2 bases and 7 bases, in that order; junction bases with no gene match: 12. CDR3 DNA: TGCGCCAGCAGTCAACGTACAGGGGGCCCGCTTGAAGAGCAGTACTTC. It is translated as CASSQRTGGPLEEQYF.

The chain employs TRBV6-6 and TRBJ1-5, with D possibly being TRBD1 (5 bases). The CDR3 is 14 residues long. Trimming cost V 10 bases and J 4 bases, with 17 bases left between them. CDR1 MNHNY and CDR2 SVGAGI come from the germline V gene (reference sequence). CDR3 sequence (DNA): TGTGCCACCCAGCAAGGGGCCAAGAATCAGCCCCAGCATTTT. As protein: CATQQGAKNQPQHF.

The V and J genes are TRBV6-1 and TRBJ2-3; a possible D gene is TRBD2 (5 bases). Germline-derived CDR1 and CDR2 are MNHNS and SASEGT. CDR3 length: 16 residues. With 4 bases removed from V and 1 base from J, the gap between germline ends came to 15 bases. The CDR3 reads CASSGVSGWGTDTQYF. The CDR3 DNA is TGTGCCAGCAGTGGGGTGAGCGGCTGGGGCACAGATACGCAGTATTTT.

This chain uses TRBV11-3 with TRBJ2-7; weak D call: TRBD1 (5 bases). Germline CDR1 and CDR2: SGHNT and YENEEA. This CDR3 contains 13 residues. Trimming took 8 bases from V and 4 from J, leaving 15 bases between them. The CDR3 nucleotides are TGTGCCAGCGCTACATTTAGGGGATACGAGCAGTACTTC. This translates into CASATFRGYEQYF.

This chain links TRBV4-2 with TRBJ2-4; 8 bases map to TRBD2. This CDR3 is 17 amino acids long. With 1 base clipped from V and 4 bases from J, the junction kept 9 bases outside the gene matches. Germline V gene sequence: CDR1 LGHNA, CDR2 YNFKEQ. CDR3 nucleotide sequence: TGTGCCAGCAGCCAAGTGGTGCCGGGAGGGCCAAAAAACATTCAGTACTTC. Its translation is CASSQVVPGGPKNIQYF.

The chain links TRBV18 to TRBJ2-5; perhaps TRBD2 as D (5 bases). CDR1 and CDR2 (germline): KGHSH, LQKENI. Trimming shortened V by 1 base and J by 3 bases, and 9 bases separated the two germline ends. There are 14 residues in the CDR3. CDR3 in amino acids: CASSPRKLEETQYF. CDR3 sequence (DNA): TGTGCCAGCTCACCACGAAAACTAGAAGAGACCCAGTACTTC.

This clone was found once. The chain has TRBV11-3 and TRBJ1-4; D unresolved. From germline, CDR1 is SGHNT and CDR2 YENEEA. The CDR3 spans 13 residues. The V gene lost 2 bases and the J gene lost 8 bases, with 9 bases spanning the gap. The CDR3 loop is CASSLWPGEKLFF. The CDR3 region has the DNA TGTGCCAGCAGCTTATGGCCGGGAGAAAAACTGTTTTTT.

In regard to this clone: One end of the junction varies from germline; a read error may be responsible. This sample includes further DNA sequences coding for the same CDR3. The chain couples TRBV30 to TRBJ1-1; D may be TRBD1 (6 bases). There are 15 residues in the CDR3. Looked up from germline, CDR1 is GTSNPN and CDR2 is SVGIG (reference sequence). CDR3 in DNA: TGTGCCTGGAGTGCTCGGGGGGGGCTCAGGGCTGAAGCCTTCTTT. It translates to CAWSARGGLRAEAFF.

This sequence joins TRBV5-1 and TRBJ1-1; D is unresolved. This CDR3 has 15 residues. The V gene's germline CDR1 is SGHRS and CDR2 YFSETQ. Trimming took 0 bases from V and 3 from J, leaving 12 bases between them. The DNA for the CDR3 is TGCGCCAGCAGCTTGGGAAGGGCGGATGACACTGAAGCTTTCTTT. It translates to CASSLGRADDTEAFF.

V usage is TRBV21-1 and J usage is TRBJ1-6; TRBD1 is the table's D call and was not checked against the DNA. TRBV21-1 is marked as a pseudogene. The CDR3 is made up of 17 amino acids. This chain's CDR3 is CASSKKGSIKGNSPLHF. The CDR3 DNA follows: TGTGCCAGCAGCAAAAAGGGCTCAATCAAGGGGAATTCACCCCTCCACTTT.

This clone was seen a single time. Here the CDR3 DNA reads TGTGCCTCCCTCGGTCGGAGGAACACCGGGGAGCTGTTTTTT. Its translation is CASLGRRNTGELFF. V and J are TRBV28 and TRBJ2-2; no clear D. The CDR3 length is 14 residues. Germline CDR1 MDHEN, CDR2 SYDVKM. V lost 11 bases and J 1 base, leaving 14 bases between the germline ends.

V is TRBV7-9 and J is TRBJ2-5, with TRBD1 identical over 9 bases. V was pared by 1 base and J by 4 bases, with 4 bases of the junction left unmatched. Germline CDR1 SEHNR, CDR2 FQNEAQ (reference sequence). There are 15 residues in the CDR3. In nucleotides, the CDR3 is TGTGCCAGCAGCTTAGGGGACAGGGTCCTAGAGACCCAGTACTTC. This translates into CASSLGDRVLETQYF.

This rearrangement joins TRBV19 to TRBJ1-1; 7 nucleotides line up with TRBD1. There are 14 residues in the CDR3. V lost 5 bases and J lost 4; bases outside the gene matches: 7. Germline CDR1 reads LNHDA; CDR2 reads SQIVND (reference sequence). CDR3 sequence reads: CASSPDRVRTEAFF. DNA for the CDR3: TGTGCCAGTAGTCCTGACAGGGTACGCACTGAAGCTTTCTTT.

V is TRBV4-1 and J is TRBJ1-5; D perhaps matches TRBD1 (6 bases). The germline V gene has CDR1 MGHRA and CDR2 YSYEKL. This CDR3 has 15 amino acids. V was cut by 4 bases and J by 3 bases, with 13 bases left in between. CDR3: CASSPHRAYNQPQHF. The CDR3 nucleotides read TGCGCCAGCAGCCCGCACAGGGCCTACAATCAGCCCCAGCATTTT.

This chain connects TRBV6-5 to TRBJ2-2, with 7 bases matching TRBD1. The CDR3 spans 14 residues. With V trimmed by 11 bases and J by 4 bases, 10 bases remained unmatched. Germline CDR1 MNHEY, CDR2 SVGAGI. This chain's CDR3 is CAGQGTDFTGELFF. In DNA form, the CDR3 reads TGTGCCGGCCAAGGGACAGATTTCACCGGGGAGCTGTTTTTT.

The V gene is TRBV6-5, the J gene TRBJ1-2; 9 bases are a match to TRBD1. J lost 7 bases, V lost 7 bases, and 10 bases had no gene match. Germline CDR1 is MNHEY and CDR2 is SVGAGI. CDR3 size: 14 residues. The CDR3: CASTPRGDRAGYTF. CDR3 DNA sequence: TGTGCCAGCACCCCAAGGGGGGACAGGGCTGGCTACACCTTC.

CDR3 sequence reads: CAISESDGGAISKNIQYF. CDR3 nucleotides: TGTGCCATCAGTGAGTCCGACGGGGGGGCTATATCCAAAAACATTCAGTACTTC. The gene calls are TRBV10-3 and TRBJ2-4, with 8 nucleotides matching TRBD2. Germline V lookup: CDR1 ENHRY, CDR2 SYGVKD. With V trimmed by 0 bases and J by 2 bases, 9 bases remained unmatched. The CDR3 runs to 18 residues.

Regarding this clone: One end of the junction is discordant with germline, which a read error may explain. V and J are TRBV3-1 (or the pseudogene TRBV3-2) and TRBJ2-3; the D is unclear. CDR3 length equals 11 residues. Looked up from germline, CDR1 is LGHDT and CDR2 is YNNKEL (reference sequence). The CDR3 coding sequence is TGTGCCAGCAGCCATGGCACTACGAAGTATTTT. It is translated as CASSHGTTKYF.

V is TRBV4-3 and J is TRBJ2-3; the D gene is possibly TRBD2 (5 bases). V was shortened by 3 bases and J by 6 bases, with 13 bases between the two germline ends. This CDR3 region has 14 residues. Germline-derived CDR1 and CDR2 are LGHNA and YSLEER. The CDR3 is CASSHSEQRDTQYF. The CDR3, as DNA: TGCGCCAGCAGCCATTCGGAGCAGCGGGATACGCAGTATTTT.

This chain joins TRBV5-6 and TRBJ1-2; D ambiguous. Deletions cut 0 bases from V and 7 bases from J, with 7 bases between. The CDR3 spans 12 residues. The germline V gene has CDR1 SGHDT and CDR2 YYEEEE. The CDR3 coding sequence is TGTGCCAGCAGCTTGGTAGGGTTTGGCTACACCTTC. Its protein is CASSLVGFGYTF.

The rearrangement joins TRBV5-5 to TRBJ2-1, with 7 bases fitting TRBD1. Germline V lookup: CDR1 SGHKS, CDR2 YYEKEE (reference sequence). The CDR3 length is 14 residues. V dropped 7 bases and J dropped 5; count of bases not matched to a gene: 9. As DNA, the CDR3 is TGTGCCAGCGGAAACCGGGACAGTGACAATGAGCAGTTCTTC. Protein product: CASGNRDSDNEQFF.

In this sample, this clone turned up a few times. The rearrangement joins TRBV7-2 to TRBJ2-3, with 16 bases identical to TRBD2. From germline, CDR1 is SGHTA and CDR2 FQGNSA. With V trimmed by 0 bases and J by 5 bases, 5 bases remained unmatched. CDR3 size: 18 residues. CDR3 in DNA: TGTGCCAGCAGCTTAGCGGGGACTAGCGGGGGGGCCAGAGATACGCAGTATTTT. Its protein product is CASSLAGTSGGARDTQYF.

This clone was seen a handful of times. The genes are TRBV4-1 and TRBJ2-7; D might be TRBD1 (6 bases). CDR1 MGHRA and CDR2 YSYEKL come from the germline V gene. With 6 bases removed from V and 5 bases from J, the gap between germline ends came to 14 bases. The length of the CDR3 is 13 residues. This CDR3 is CASRPTAGDEQYF. The CDR3 DNA is TGCGCCAGCAGGCCCACAGCAGGGGACGAGCAGTACTTC.

The genes are TRBV7-9 and TRBJ1-2; D ambiguous. Germline V gives CDR1 SEHNR, CDR2 FQNEAQ (reference sequence). V lost 1 base to trimming and J lost 2 bases, with 5 bases between them. CDR3 length equals 13 residues. DNA of the CDR3: TGTGCCAGCAGCTTAGGGCGGAACTATGGCTACACCTTC. It codes for CASSLGRNYGYTF.

About this clone: This sample includes further DNA sequences coding for the same CDR3. The gene calls are TRBV6-4 and TRBJ2-3, with 10 nucleotides matching TRBD2. The germline V gene encodes CDR1 MRHNA and CDR2 SNTAGT. The length of the CDR3 is 14 residues. V gave up 2 bases and J gave up 4 bases; unmatched junction bases: 0. The CDR3 reads CASSDSGGADTQYF. The CDR3 coding sequence is TGTGCCAGCAGTGACAGCGGGGGGGCAGATACGCAGTATTTT.

The V and J genes are TRBV7-6 and TRBJ2-2, with D perhaps TRBD2 (7 bases). The CDR3 totals 15 residues. Per germline, CDR1 SGHVS and CDR2 FNYEAQ. Trimming cost V 5 bases and J 4 bases, with 14 bases left between them. The CDR3 is CASSTYGGPTGELFF. CDR3 DNA sequence: TGTGCCAGCAGCACGTACGGGGGGCCCACCGGGGAGCTGTTTTTT.

This rearrangement joins TRBV9 to TRBJ1-3; tentative D call: TRBD1 (5 bases). The V end lost 4 bases, the J end lost 3 bases, and 8 bases lay between the germline ends. CDR1 SGDLS and CDR2 YYNGEE come from the germline V gene. This CDR3 is 13 amino acids long. Here the CDR3 reads CASSPGGGNTIYF. The CDR3 DNA sequence: TGTGCCAGCAGCCCGGGGGGTGGAAACACCATATATTTT.